These 6 T cell receptor beta chains were all obtained from the same sample, sequenced in a study of T cells after yellow fever vaccination. Via MiXCR, TCRdb re-called the 5' RACE reads, giving one row per CDR3 protein. In the table there are a few hundred thousand distinct CDR3 sequences, about 17% of which are singletons. The sequences come from PBMCs, collected before the yellow fever booster vaccination. The receptors derive from a young man who received the YFV17D yellow fever vaccine.

The chain links TRBV12-3 or TRBV12-4 to TRBJ1-3, with D tentatively TRBD1 (5 bases). Trimming left V 6 bases short and J 2 bases short, with 14 bases between. The CDR3 is made up of 15 amino acids. This CDR3 reads CASRSQGQPGNTIYF. The DNA for the CDR3 is TGTGCCAGCAGGTCTCAGGGCCAGCCTGGAAACACCATATATTTT.

This sequence joins TRBV6-5 and TRBJ1-5; the match to TRBD1 covers 8 bases. This CDR3 is built from 14 residues. Germline lookup yields CDR1 MNHEY and CDR2 SVGAGI. J lost 4 bases, V lost 6 bases, and 5 bases had no gene match. The CDR3 region has the DNA TGTGCCAGCAGATTAGGACAGGGTAATCAGCCCCAGCATTTT. Translation gives CASRLGQGNQPQHF.

This clonotype was detected a few times. The chain carries TRBV7-3 and TRBJ2-2, with 7 positions matching TRBD1. The CDR3 runs to 14 residues. CDR1 is SGHTA, CDR2 FQGTGA, per germline. V shed 3 bases and J 6 bases; nucleotides not matched to a gene: 4. CDR3 region: CASSFTGESGELFF. CDR3 DNA: TGTGCCAGCAGCTTTACAGGGGAATCCGGGGAGCTGTTTTTT.

This clonotype has a handful of counts. This chain links TRBV18 with TRBJ1-1; no firm D call. The CDR3 runs to 13 residues. CDR1 is KGHSH and CDR2 is LQKENI in the germline V gene. V lost 0 bases and J 5 bases, leaving 7 bases between the germline ends. CDR3: CASSPPSRTEAFF. DNA for the CDR3: TGTGCCAGCTCACCACCTTCCAGGACTGAAGCTTTCTTT. Full variable domain (rest looked up from reference TRBV18 and TRBJ1-1): NAGVMQNPRHLVRRRGQEARLRCSPMKGHSHVYWYRQLPEEGLKFMVYLQKENIIDESGMPKERFSAEFPKEGPSILRIQQVVRGDSAAYFCASSPPSRTEAFFGQGTRLTVV.

At least ten counts were recorded for this clonotype. The CDR3 reads CASSPWTVSNGYTF. The CDR3 bases are TGTGCCAGCAGTCCCTGGACAGTTAGCAATGGCTACACCTTC. This chain connects TRBV25-1 to TRBJ1-2, with a tentative D call TRBD1 (6 bases). CDR1 and CDR2 from the germline V gene are MGHDK and SYGVNS. Trimming shortened V by 5 bases and J by 6 bases, and 16 bases separated the two germline ends. The CDR3 sequence is 14 residues long.

The chain links TRBV10-3 to TRBJ2-6; 8 bases are shared with TRBD1. This CDR3 is built from 18 residues. The germline V gene encodes CDR1 ENHRY and CDR2 SYGVKD. V lost 9 bases, J lost 0 bases, and 13 bases stayed unmatched. CDR3 bases: TGTGCCATTTTGGGACCGACAGGGGTGAGCTCTGGGGCCAACGTCCTGACTTTC. Protein: CAILGPTGVSSGANVLTF.